Listed here are 2 T cell receptor beta chains from one sample, sequenced in a study of human T cells and chemical hapten exposure. A single record per CDR3 protein comes from TCRdb applying MiXCR to the RACE reads. The table has around 70,000 distinct CDR3 sequences, around 6.1% seen once. Time point in this sample: healthy volunteer bleed at 6 weeks. Total RNA was extracted from unfractionated whole blood. Sequencing used whole blood. All receptors come from a female donor in good health. Some clones in this sample may be carry-over from other donors' samples.

This clonotype was seen more than once but under ten times. V is TRBV5-1 and J is TRBJ1-6; TRBD1 matches 10 bases. The CDR3 consists of 16 residues. From germline, CDR1 is SGHRS and CDR2 YFSETQ. V lost 4 bases, J lost 5 bases, and 6 bases stayed unmatched. This CDR3 reads CASSPGQGSNNSPLHF. The DNA of the CDR3 is TGCGCCAGCAGCCCGGGACAGGGGTCCAATAATTCACCCCTCCACTTT.

This clonotype was recorded at least ten times. The gene calls are TRBV5-1 and TRBJ1-1; D unclear. The germline CDR1 and CDR2 sequences are SGHRS and YFSETQ. V shed 4 bases and J shed 0 bases, with 7 bases lying between them. CDR3 length: 13 amino acids. Here the CDR3 reads CASSTTLNTEAFF. In DNA, the CDR3 is TGCGCCAGCAGCACCACACTGAACACTGAAGCTTTCTTT.